The 16 T cell receptor beta chains given below trace back to one sample, sequenced in a study of T cell clonality in common variable immunodeficiency. Measured with immunoSEQ multiplex PCR; TCRdb has only the in-frame clones, and not every one. This sample shows under 45,000 clones and no singletons; around 3.3% rests with the ten largest. The specimen sequenced was peripheral blood mononuclear cells. These receptors originate from a person aged 18-70 years in good health.

Concerning this clone itself: From the germline J gene comes the end of the CDR3, since the read stops 3 residues before it. V is TRBV7-9 and J is TRBJ1-1; D is unclear. The CDR3 runs 12 residues. Germline V lookup: CDR1 SEHNR, CDR2 FQNEAQ (reference sequence). CDR3: CASSLEEGRAFF. The part of the CDR3 DNA that was read is TGTGCCAGCAGCTTAGAAGAGGGCCGA.

This clone was seen at least ten times. The missing CDR3 end, 3 residues past where the read stops, is filled in from the germline J gene. This chain connects TRBV20-1 to TRBJ1-5, with 8 bases fitting TRBD1. V lost 3 bases and J lost 3; bases outside the gene matches: 7. The CDR3 spans 15 residues. Germline CDR1 is DFQATT and CDR2 is SNEGSKA (reference sequence). The CDR3 bases that were read are TGCAGTGCTAGCGACAGGGGATTGGACAATCAGCCC. This translates into CSASDRGLDNQP. The whole CDR3 sequence reads CSASDRGLDNQPQHF.

The sample holds many counts of this clone. The read halts 3 residues ahead of the CDR3 end, with the missing end drawn from the germline J gene. The chain is built from TRBV7-8 and TRBJ2-1; 13 bases match TRBD2. The length of the CDR3 is 16 residues. With 6 bases clipped from V and 2 bases from J, the junction kept 4 bases outside the gene matches. Germline-derived CDR1 and CDR2 are SGHVS and FQNEAQ. The CDR3 bases that were read are TGTGCCAGCAGGGTCACTAGCGGGAGGGCCTACAATGAG. It codes for CASRVTSGRAYNE. From start to end, the CDR3 is CASRVTSGRAYNEQFF. The variable domain in full, with the rest retrieved from reference TRBV7-8 and TRBJ2-1, is GAGVSQSPRYKVAKRGQDVALRCDPISGHVSLFWYQQALGQGPEFLTYFQNEAQLDKSGLPSDRFFAERPEGSVSTLKIQRTQQEDSAVYLCASRVTSGRAYNEQFFGPGTRLTVL.

Concerning this clone: The CDR3 extends 3 residues past the end of the read, so its final part is completed from the germline J gene. Additional DNA sequences in this sample encode the identical CDR3. V usage is TRBV7-2 and J usage is TRBJ1-4; D is unresolved. Germline CDR1 is SGHTA and CDR2 is FQGNSA. This CDR3 comprises 12 residues. V dropped 5 bases and J dropped 7 bases, with 8 bases sitting between them. CDR3: CASSPQGEKLFF. CDR3 DNA (partial): TGTGCCAGCAGCCCACAAGGTGAAAAA.

Ten or more counts support this clone. The read terminates 3 residues ahead of where the CDR3 ends, so the germline J gene completes it. The chain uses TRBV9 and TRBJ2-1; D not resolved. Germline-derived CDR1 and CDR2 are SGDLS and YYNGEE. This CDR3 is built from 19 residues. Trimming pared 0 bases from V and 0 bases from J, leaving 19 bases between. The sequenced CDR3 bases are TGTGCCAGCAGCGTAGGAAAAGGGCGCCTGGAAAGCTCCTACAATGAG. The encoded protein is CASSVGKGRLESSYNE. The entire CDR3 is CASSVGKGRLESSYNEQFF.

This clone has at least ten counts. The read finishes 3 residues shy of the CDR3 end, and the germline J gene is used to complete it. The chain joins TRBV19 to TRBJ2-1; 8 bases line up with TRBD2. CDR3 length equals 15 residues. Germline V lookup: CDR1 LNHDA, CDR2 SQIVND (reference sequence). V lost 2 bases, J lost 6 bases, and 6 bases stayed unmatched. The DNA read from the CDR3 is TGTGCCAGTAGTATATCCACTAGCGGTTTCAATGAG. Protein product: CASSISTSGFNE. In full, the CDR3 is CASSISTSGFNEQFF. The whole variable domain, remainder taken from reference TRBV19 and TRBJ2-1, is DGGITQSPKYLFRKEGQNVTLSCEQNLNHDAMYWYRQDPGQGLRLIYYSQIVNDFQKGDIAEGYSVSREKKESFPLTVTSAQKNPTAFYLCASSISTSGFNEQFFGPGTRLTVL.

This clone showed up many times. Read sequence stops 3 residues before the CDR3 end, and the germline J gene provides the missing end. This chain joins TRBV6-4 and TRBJ1-6; a possible D gene is TRBD1 (5 bases). The CDR3 contains 16 residues. V lost 6 bases and J lost 1, with 13 bases in between. Germline lookup yields CDR1 MRHNA and CDR2 SNTAGT. CDR3 DNA (partial): TGTGCCAGCAGCCCGGGGGGGATTTCCTATAATTCACCC. Its protein product is CASSPGGISYNSP. The whole CDR3 region reads CASSPGGISYNSPLHF.

A note on this clone: The read is 3 residues too short to cover the CDR3 end, so that end is filled in from the germline J gene. The J gene is TRBJ1-2, the V gene TRBV7-3, with 9 bases that match TRBD1. CDR3 size: 15 residues. From germline, CDR1 is SGHTA and CDR2 FQGTGA. The sequenced part of the CDR3 DNA is TGTGCCAGCAGCTCAGGGGGGACAGGGTCCCACGAC. Its protein product is CASSSGGTGSHD. The whole CDR3 is CASSSGGTGSHDYTF.

In this sample, this clone turned up many times. The read ends 3 residues before the CDR3 terminus; that terminus is restored from the germline J gene. The chain employs TRBV20-1 and TRBJ2-7, with D maybe TRBD2 (5 bases). The CDR3 has 12 amino acids. Germline-derived CDR1 and CDR2 are DFQATT and SNEGSKA (reference sequence). The germline V and J ends were trimmed by 5 bases and 3 bases, with 11 bases remaining between them. The CDR3 here is CSAPERGYEQYF. Partial CDR3 DNA: TGCAGTGCTCCTGAACGGGGCTACGAG.

This clone was seen at least ten times. The read ends 3 residues shy of where the CDR3 ends; the end is completed using the germline J gene. The chain uses TRBV5-1 and TRBJ2-2, with D perhaps matching TRBD1 or TRBD2 (5 bases each). Germline V CDR1 and CDR2: SGHRS, YFSETQ. V gave up 4 bases and J gave up 5 bases, with 12 bases separating them. The CDR3 has 14 amino acids. CDR3 sequence reads: CASSPRGRTGELFF. The part of the CDR3 DNA that was read is TGCGCCAGCAGCCCGAGGGGAAGGACCGGGGAG.

A note on this clone: The read comes to an end 3 residues before the CDR3 does, leaving the germline J gene to fill in the end. V and J are TRBV18 and TRBJ1-1; TRBD1 matches at 7 bases. Germline V CDR1 and CDR2: KGHSH, LQKENI. Germline trimming cut 0 bases from V and 5 bases from J; bases unmatched to any gene: 3. The CDR3 is made up of 14 amino acids. CDR3 in amino acids: CASSPPPTGTEAFF. The part of the CDR3 DNA that was read is TGTGCCAGCTCACCACCTCCGACAGGGACTGAA.

This clone has a count of ten or more. From the germline J gene comes the end of the CDR3, since the read stops 3 residues before it. J is TRBJ2-2 and V is TRBV20-1, with D possibly matching TRBD1 (5 bases). The germline V and J ends were trimmed by 1 base and 5 bases, with 8 bases remaining between them. This CDR3 contains 13 residues. Germline assignment: CDR1 DFQATT and CDR2 SNEGSKA (reference sequence). Partial CDR3 DNA: TGCAGTGCTAGAGGGCAGGGTACCGGGGAG. Protein product: CSARGQGTGE. The full CDR3 protein reads CSARGQGTGELFF.

This clone was counted ten times or more. The read falls 3 residues short of the CDR3 end, and the missing part is taken from the germline J gene. J is TRBJ2-1 and V is TRBV19; D is perhaps TRBD1 (6 bases). CDR3 length: 15 residues. The germline V gene has CDR1 LNHDA and CDR2 SQIVND (reference sequence). V lost 6 bases, J lost 8 bases, and 20 bases lay in between. The covered CDR3 bases are TGTGCCAGTAGCCCCTCAGGGGCGAATGGGGATGAG. It is translated as CASSPSGANGDE. The CDR3 as a whole reads CASSPSGANGDEQFF.

There are many counts of this clone. The read comes to an end 3 residues before the CDR3 does, leaving the germline J gene to fill in the end. The chain combines TRBV7-9 with TRBJ2-2; TRBD2 aligns across 9 bases. The CDR3 sequence is 15 residues long. Germline CDR1 and CDR2: SEHNR and FQNEAQ (reference sequence). Unmatched junction bases numbered 6, after V lost 5 bases and J lost 5 bases. CDR3 DNA (partial): TGTGCCAGCAGCCCCGGGACTAGCTCTACCGGGGAG. Protein product: CASSPGTSSTGE. From start to end, the CDR3 is CASSPGTSSTGELFF.

This clone has just a few counts. The CDR3: CASSLDYSGDQPQHF. The CDR3 bases that were read are TGTGCCAGCAGCTTAGATTACAGCGGTGATCAGCCC. This chain links TRBV7-8 with TRBJ1-5; no reliable D call. The read gets to within 3 residues of the CDR3 end, and the germline J gene fills in the rest. The CDR3 is 15 amino acids. Trimming took off 1 base at V and 5 bases at J, with 12 bases between the two ends. Germline V gene data show CDR1 as SGHVS and CDR2 as FQNEAQ.

This clone was recorded at least ten times. The read terminates 3 residues ahead of where the CDR3 ends, so the germline J gene completes it. V and J are TRBV19 and TRBJ2-5, with D hard to call. The CDR3 runs 11 residues. Trimming removed 4 bases at V and 2 bases at J, with 2 bases between. Germline assignment: CDR1 LNHDA and CDR2 SQIVND (reference sequence). The DNA read from the CDR3 is TGTGCCAGTAGTACACAAGAGACC. Amino acids: CASSTQET. The CDR3 in full is CASSTQETQYF.